This TCR beta chain derives from a study of Ad26.COV2.S vaccination and SARS-CoV-2 variants. Study-level background: The trial was COV1001 and the donor's arm was Ad26.COV2.S.

Some clones are missing from TCRdb's copy, which holds only in-frame ones; the method was immunoSEQ multiplex PCR. Found here are around 270,000 clones, about 83% of them singletons; the top ten hold 2.9%. Trimming took off 5 bases at V and 1 base at J, with 11 bases between the two ends. Per germline, CDR1 SGHTA and CDR2 FQGTGA. This CDR3 is 14 amino acids long. Stated treatment: 15 to 20 received Ad26.COV2.S at low or high dose, single or two shots; roughly 5 received placebo; per-sample allocation not given. Following the first vaccine or placebo injection, samples were taken on day 63. Within Boston, the person who donated was an adult of 18-55 years. An Ad26 vector expressing Wuhan-strain SARS-CoV-2 spike constituted the vaccine.

Sequenced material: peripheral blood, taken in a trial of Ad26.COV2.S vaccine versus placebo. V and J are TRBV7-3 and TRBJ1-1, with D possibly matching TRBD1 (6 bases). This TCR derives from a person aged 18-65 years who received the Ad26.COV2.S COVID-19 vaccine or a placebo. The CDR3 here is CASSLGQQNTEAFF. CDR3 nucleotide sequence: TGTGCCAGCAGCCTAGGACAGCAGAACACTGAAGCTTTCTTT.